These 5 T cell receptor beta chains share one sample of origin, sequenced in a study of blood T cell repertoires in COVID-19. The data were produced by immunoSEQ multiplex PCR, yet TCRdb's version contains in-frame clones alone and is incomplete. Seen here are roughly 270,000 clones, 85% observed once, and the top ten hold 2% to 3%. The sample consisted of PBMCs or T cells enriched from blood (not recorded which). The receptors derive from a woman aged 50 to 60 who had recovered from COVID-19.

This sequence joins TRBV4-2 and TRBJ1-2; 8 bases fit TRBD1. The ends lost 2 bases at V and 4 bases at J; junction bases unmatched: 6. This CDR3 has 15 residues. The germline CDR1 and CDR2 sequences are LGHNA and YNFKEQ. As DNA, the CDR3 is TGTGCCAGCAGCCAATACGAGACAGGGGCCTATGGCTACACCTTC. It yields the protein CASSQYETGAYGYTF.

The chain uses TRBV6-2 or TRBV6-3 and TRBJ1-5; 9 bases map to TRBD1. Per germline, CDR1 MNHEY and CDR2 SVGEGT. Trimming cost V 2 bases and J 5 bases; bases outside gene matches: 13. This CDR3 has 18 amino acids. CDR3 coding DNA: TGTGCCAGCAGTTACCCTGACCGGGACAGGGTCCCTTATCAGCCCCAGCATTTT. The encoded protein is CASSYPDRDRVPYQPQHF.

The genes are TRBV25-1 and TRBJ2-1; 9 bases map to TRBD2. The germline gives CDR1 MGHDK, CDR2 SYGVNS. CDR3 length: 15 residues. Unmatched junction bases numbered 7, after V lost 3 bases and J lost 7 bases. As DNA, the CDR3 is TGTGCCAGCAGTGACGGAGCGGGGGGTCGAAATGAGCAGTTCTTC. This encodes CASSDGAGGRNEQFF. Full variable domain (outside the CDR3, taken from reference TRBV25-1 and TRBJ2-1): EADIYQTPRYLVIGTGKKITLECSQTMGHDKMYWYQQDPGMELHLIHYSYGVNSTEKGDLSSESTVSRIRTEHFPLTLESARPSHTSQYLCASSDGAGGRNEQFFGPGTRLTVL.

In nucleotides, the CDR3 is TGTGCCAGCAGCCAAATGGGACAGATGGGCAATCAGCCCCAGCATTTT. Protein sequence: CASSQMGQMGNQPQHF. The chain recombines TRBV7-8 with TRBJ1-5, with 7 positions matching TRBD1. The CDR3 runs 16 residues. Germline lookup yields CDR1 SGHVS and CDR2 FQNEAQ. The ends lost 5 bases at V and 2 bases at J; junction bases unmatched: 9.

This clone was found a few times. V gene TRBV7-2 combines with J gene TRBJ2-5, with D possibly being TRBD2 (6 bases). The CDR3 contains 14 residues. Germline CDR1 reads SGHTA; CDR2 reads FQGNSA. The V gene lost 2 bases and the J gene lost 2 bases, with 9 bases spanning the gap. CDR3 in DNA: TGTGCCAGCAGCTTAACGGCGGGACAAGAGACCCAGTACTTC. Translating gives CASSLTAGQETQYF.